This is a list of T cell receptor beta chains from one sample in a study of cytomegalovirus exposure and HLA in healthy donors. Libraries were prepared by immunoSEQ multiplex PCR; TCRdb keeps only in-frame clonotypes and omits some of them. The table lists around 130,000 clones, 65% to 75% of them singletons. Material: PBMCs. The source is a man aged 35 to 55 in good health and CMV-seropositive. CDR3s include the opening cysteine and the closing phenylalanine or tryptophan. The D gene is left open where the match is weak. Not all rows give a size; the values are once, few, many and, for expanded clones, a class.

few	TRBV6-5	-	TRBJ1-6	TGTGCCAGCAGCCACATATTTGGTTCACCCCTCCACTTT	CASSHIFGSPLHF
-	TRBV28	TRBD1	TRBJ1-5	TGTGCCAGCAGTTCACCGGGACAGCCGAATCAGCCCCAGCATTTT	CASSSPGQPNQPQHF
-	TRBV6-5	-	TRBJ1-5	TGTGCCAGCATGGGGGGGCCTAATCAGCCCCAGCATTTT	CASMGGPNQPQHF
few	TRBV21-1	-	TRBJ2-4	TGTGCCAGAACACACAACAGGGAGTTAGCCAAAAACATTCAGTACTTC	CARTHNRELAKNIQYF
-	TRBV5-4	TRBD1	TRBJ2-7	TGTGCCAGCAGCTCACCGGGACAGGGGCACTACGAGCAGTACTTC	CASSSPGQGHYEQYF
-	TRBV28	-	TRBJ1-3	TGTGCCAGCAGTTTACTGGCATCGTCTGGAAACACCATATATTTT	CASSLLASSGNTIYF
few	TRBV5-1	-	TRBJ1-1	TGCGCCAGCCGGGACACCTTGAACACTGAAGCTTTCTTT	CASRDTLNTEAFF
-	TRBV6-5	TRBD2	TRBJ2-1	TGTGCCAGCGGGACTAGCGGGGGGGAGGGGCAGTTCTTC	CASGTSGGEGQFF
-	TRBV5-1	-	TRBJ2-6	TGCGCCAGCAGCTTGAGGTGGATAGCTTCTGGGGCCAACGTCCTGACTTTC	CASSLRWIASGANVLTF
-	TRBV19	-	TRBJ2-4	TGTGCCAGTAGTATCTATCAGGGAGCCAAAAACATTCAGTACTTC	CASSIYQGAKNIQYF
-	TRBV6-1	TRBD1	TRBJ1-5	TGTGCCAGCAGTGAATACAGGGGGATTGGCAATCAGCCCCAGCATTTT	CASSEYRGIGNQPQHF
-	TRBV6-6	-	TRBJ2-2	TGTGCCAGCATACAGGGTCGCACCGGGGAGCTGTTTTTT	CASIQGRTGELFF
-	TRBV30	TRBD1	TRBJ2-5	TGTGCCTGGAGTGTACTGACAGGGGGGAGAGAGACCCAGTACTTC	CAWSVLTGGRETQYF
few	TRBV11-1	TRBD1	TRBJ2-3	TGTGCCAGCACCAAGACAGGGGGCCCCCCAAGCACAGATACGCAGTATTTT	CASTKTGGPPSTDTQYF
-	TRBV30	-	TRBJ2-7	TGTGCCTGGCAAGTAGGAGGGTCCCGGGAGCAGTACTTC	CAWQVGGSREQYF
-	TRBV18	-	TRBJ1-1	TGTGCCAGCTCATCCAGCGGAGAAGCTTTCTTT	CASSSSGEAFF
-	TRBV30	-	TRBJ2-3	TGTGCCTGGAGTGTACAAGCGGGCCACACAGATACGCAGTATTTT	CAWSVQAGHTDTQYF
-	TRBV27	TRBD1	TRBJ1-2	TGTGCCAGCAGTTTCGGACAGGCATATGGCTACACCTTC	CASSFGQAYGYTF
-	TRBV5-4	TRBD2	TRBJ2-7	TGTGCCAGCAGCTTGGAGACTAGCGGGAGGGCCTACGAGCAGTACTTC	CASSLETSGRAYEQYF
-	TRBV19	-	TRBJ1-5	TGTGCCAGTAGTCAAAACAGGGATCAGCCCCAGCATTTT	CASSQNRDQPQHF
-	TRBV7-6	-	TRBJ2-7	TGTGCCAGCAGCTTCTACAGGGAATTCGCTAGCGAGCAGTACTTC	CASSFYREFASEQYF
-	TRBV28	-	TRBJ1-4	TGTGCCAGCAGTACTCCATCACAGAATGAAAAACTGTTTTTT	CASSTPSQNEKLFF
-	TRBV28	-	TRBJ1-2	TGTGCCAGCAGTCAGGAGACAGAGAACTATGGCTACACCTTC	CASSQETENYGYTF
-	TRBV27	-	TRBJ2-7	TGTGCCAGCAGTTTATACCCCGCGGCAGGGATCGGCTACGAGCAGTACTTC	CASSLYPAAGIGYEQYF
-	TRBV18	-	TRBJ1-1	TGTGCCAGCTCACCAAGACAGGTTGCTATGAACACTGAAGCTTTCTTT	CASSPRQVAMNTEAFF
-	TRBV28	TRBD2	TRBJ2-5	TGTGCCAGCAGTTTAGCGGGGGGCCTAGAGACCCAGTACTTC	CASSLAGGLETQYF
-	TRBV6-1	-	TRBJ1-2	TGTGCCAGCAGTGAACAGGGAACCTACTATGGCTACACCTTC	CASSEQGTYYGYTF